This T cell receptor (beta chain) was sequenced in a study of OX40 agonist ivuxolimab in advanced cancers. Turning to the study itself: An anti-OX40 (CD134) antibody with agonistic activity, ivuxolimab, was administered to patients. Study-level findings and limits: On average, CD8+ T cells showed a greater number of expanded clones than CD4+.

The CDR3 loop spans 13 amino acids. Germline CDR1 LNHDA, CDR2 SQIVND (reference sequence). V was shortened by 6 bases and J by 6 bases, with 11 bases between the two germline ends. This clone showed up just once. What it binds is not known. TCRdb's copy holds only in-frame clones and misses some; the assay was immunoSEQ multiplex PCR. Of 80,000 or so clones listed, roughly nine tenths are singletons. The chain is built from TRBV19 and TRBJ2-2; D might be TRBD1 or TRBD2, each matching 5 bases. Sequenced here: CD4+ or CD8+ T cells sorted from blood, sampled in a trial of the OX40 agonist ivuxolimab. The TCR sequence derives from an adult with an advanced solid tumor such as melanoma, head and neck, liver or kidney cancer. The CDR3 DNA reads TGTGCCAGTAGGGTTCCGGGGCCCGGGGAGCTGTTTTTT. Its translation is CASRVPGPGELFF. Full variable domain (rest looked up from reference TRBV19 and TRBJ2-2): DGGITQSPKYLFRKEGQNVTLSCEQNLNHDAMYWYRQDPGQGLRLIYYSQIVNDFQKGDIAEGYSVSREKKESFPLTVTSAQKNPTAFYLCASRVPGPGELFFGEGSRLTVL.